The 31 T cell receptor beta chains reported below all come from one sample, sequenced in a study of T cell changes during pregnancy in multiple sclerosis (dated by TCRdb to between 2019 and 2020). The library relied on the immunoSEQ multiplex PCR assay. TCRdb re-hosts the immuneACCESS table, in-frame sequences only. Its copies lack some clones; in the studies checked, an unresolved V gene accounts for under half of them, and the cause for the rest is not known. The sample yields approximately 20,000 clones; 85% were counted once. The ten largest account for around 7.6% of the sample. Specimen: CD8+ T cells from peripheral blood mononuclear cells, collected before pregnancy. Every receptor here comes from a female donor with multiple sclerosis, enrolled in a pregnancy study.

The J gene is TRBJ2-2, the V gene TRBV30, with 11 positions matching TRBD2. Unmatched junction bases numbered 14, after V lost 0 bases and J lost 2 bases. The germline gives CDR1 GTSNPN, CDR2 SVGIG (reference sequence). The length of the CDR3 is 20 residues. The CDR3 region is CAWSVLFGLAGGPNTGELFF. The DNA of the CDR3 is TGTGCCTGGAGTGTACTCTTCGGGCTAGCGGGAGGCCCTAACACCGGGGAGCTGTTTTTT.

V and J are TRBV6-4 and TRBJ2-1; TRBD2 matches at 11 bases. The ends lost 6 bases at V and 7 bases at J; junction bases unmatched: 11. This CDR3 has 16 residues. Germline CDR1 is MRHNA and CDR2 is SNTAGT. The CDR3 region has the DNA TGTGCCAGCAGCGTCTCCGGGACTAGCGGCTCAAATGAGCAGTTCTTC. The encoded protein is CASSVSGTSGSNEQFF.

The chain couples TRBV4-1 to TRBJ2-7; 13 nucleotides align to TRBD2. The J segment lost 5 bases and the V segment lost 2 bases, leaving 12 bases of the junction unmatched. CDR3 length equals 18 residues. CDR1 is MGHRA, CDR2 YSYEKL, per germline. The CDR3 region has the DNA TGCGCCAGCAGCCAACAAGACGCTTGGACTAGCGGGAGCCACGAGCAGTACTTC. Residues: CASSQQDAWTSGSHEQYF.

The gene calls are TRBV5-6 and TRBJ2-7; TRBD2 matches at 12 bases. Germline CDR1 and CDR2: SGHDT and YYEEEE. The CDR3 spans 15 residues. The V gene end was trimmed by 3 bases and the J gene end by 4 bases; junction bases not matched to a gene: 5. DNA for the CDR3: TGTGCCAGCAGCTACCCTAGCGGGAGGGGATACGAGCAGTACTTC. Encoded protein: CASSYPSGRGYEQYF.

The rearrangement joins TRBV4-2 to TRBJ2-1, with 10 bases identical to TRBD2. Germline V gives CDR1 LGHNA, CDR2 YNFKEQ. The V gene end was trimmed by 4 bases and the J gene end by 2 bases; junction bases not matched to a gene: 20. CDR3 size: 21 residues. The CDR3 region is CASSRREAGGPIPKPYNEQFF. The CDR3 DNA reads as TGTGCCAGCAGCCGTAGGGAAGCGGGAGGGCCCATACCAAAACCCTACAATGAGCAGTTCTTC.

The V call is TRBV9, the J call TRBJ2-1; weak D call: TRBD2 (7 bases). There are 14 residues in the CDR3. Trimming took 0 bases from V and 8 from J, leaving 12 bases between them. Germline loops: CDR1 SGDLS, CDR2 YYNGEE. CDR3 protein: CASSVARGGDEQFF. In DNA form, the CDR3 reads TGTGCCAGCAGCGTAGCTAGGGGGGGGGATGAGCAGTTCTTC. The full variable domain, with the rest looked up from reference TRBV9 and TRBJ2-1, is DSGVTQTPKHLITATGQRVTLRCSPRSGDLSVYWYQQSLDQGLQFLIQYYNGEERAKGNILERFSAQQFPDLHSELNLSSLELGDSALYFCASSVARGGDEQFFGPGTRLTVL.

This clone has just one count. V and J are TRBV4-3 and TRBJ2-7; TRBD2 might be the D (6 bases). The V end lost 0 bases, the J end lost 0 bases, and 15 bases lay between the germline ends. Germline V gene lookup returns CDR1 LGHNA and CDR2 YSLEER. The CDR3 runs to 17 residues. The CDR3 reads CASSQDLEDYHSYEQYF. Here the CDR3 DNA reads TGCGCCAGCAGCCAAGATTTAGAGGACTATCACTCCTACGAGCAGTACTTC.

The chain employs TRBV6-1 and TRBJ2-7; 8 bases line up with TRBD2. The ends lost 5 bases at V and 3 bases at J; junction bases unmatched: 9. The CDR3 sequence is 15 residues long. Germline lookup yields CDR1 MNHNS and CDR2 SASEGT. CDR3 protein: CASSPSTSASYEQYF. As DNA, the CDR3 is TGTGCCAGCAGTCCATCGACTAGCGCCAGCTACGAGCAGTACTTC.

The chain joins TRBV5-1 to TRBJ2-5; D uncertain. The end of the DNA aligns better with TRBJ2-7, so the J call may be wrong. This CDR3 has 14 residues. The germline V gene encodes CDR1 SGHRS and CDR2 YFSETQ. The CDR3 region is CASSLGSTTGEQYF. Written as DNA, the CDR3 is TGCGCCAGCAGCTTGGGGTCTACTACTGGCGAGCAGTACTTC.

This clone was detected only once. Here the CDR3 DNA reads TGTGCCAGTACAACGGGGGTCACTGAAGCTTTCTTT. Translating it yields CASTTGVTEAFF. The chain recombines TRBV19 with TRBJ1-1; possible D gene TRBD1, 5 bases. The germline V gene encodes CDR1 LNHDA and CDR2 SQIVND (reference sequence). V was pared by 7 bases and J by 4 bases, with 10 bases between. The length of the CDR3 is 12 residues.

This clone came up once. V and J are TRBV28 and TRBJ2-4; D may be TRBD2 (5 bases). The germline V gene encodes CDR1 MDHEN and CDR2 SYDVKM. The CDR3 loop spans 16 amino acids. V gave up 5 bases and J gave up 0 bases, with 14 bases separating them. The CDR3: CASSTPAEVAKNIQYF. The DNA of the CDR3 is TGTGCCAGCAGTACCCCAGCGGAAGTAGCCAAAAACATTCAGTACTTC.

The chain combines TRBV15 with TRBJ2-7, with 9 bases that match TRBD1. The length of the CDR3 is 15 residues. Germline V lookup: CDR1 LNHNV, CDR2 YYDKDF (reference sequence). J lost 4 bases, V lost 2 bases, and 6 bases had no gene match. The CDR3 region is CATSRPDRGDYEQYF. The DNA of the CDR3 is TGTGCCACCAGCAGACCCGACAGGGGGGATTACGAGCAGTACTTC.

The chain uses TRBV2 and TRBJ2-7; TRBD2 aligns across 10 bases. The germline CDR1 and CDR2 sequences are SNHLY and FYNNEI. The CDR3 is 15 amino acids. V lost 5 bases and J lost 0; bases outside the gene matches: 4. CDR3 loop: CASSLLAGASYEQYF. The CDR3 nucleotides read TGTGCCAGCAGTCTTCTAGCGGGAGCCTCCTACGAGCAGTACTTC.

Judged by abundance, this clone is medium-sized. This rearrangement joins TRBV6-4 to TRBJ2-2; tentative D call: TRBD2 (6 bases). Trimming took off 0 bases at V and 4 bases at J, with 6 bases between the two ends. Per the germline V gene, CDR1 is MRHNA and CDR2 is SNTAGT. This CDR3 spans 14 amino acids. The CDR3 protein is CASSDSTSTGELFF. CDR3 bases: TGTGCCAGCAGTGACTCGACTAGCACCGGGGAGCTGTTTTTT.

The V and J genes are TRBV27 and TRBJ2-3, with 8 nucleotides matching TRBD2. The CDR3 has 15 residues. Germline V gene lookup returns CDR1 MNHEY and CDR2 SMNVEV (reference sequence). V lost 7 bases and J lost 2; bases outside the gene matches: 8. The CDR3 region is CASTWASGYTDTQYF. DNA for the CDR3: TGTGCCAGCACTTGGGCTAGCGGGTACACAGATACGCAGTATTTT.

The V gene is TRBV9, the J gene TRBJ2-2; TRBD2 is a possible D gene (6 bases). The CDR3 totals 13 residues. Germline V gene sequence: CDR1 SGDLS, CDR2 YYNGEE. The V gene lost 3 bases and the J gene lost 10 bases, with 13 bases spanning the gap. The CDR3 is CASSGGIITELFF. Here the CDR3 DNA reads TGTGCCAGCAGCGGCGGGATAATTACGGAGCTGTTTTTT.

This chain uses TRBV6-1 with TRBJ2-5, with 10 bases matching TRBD2. V gave up 4 bases and J gave up 2 bases; unmatched junction bases: 4. The length of the CDR3 is 15 residues. CDR1 is MNHNS and CDR2 is SASEGT in the germline V gene. The CDR3 protein is CASSVGAGGQETQYF. DNA of the CDR3: TGTGCCAGCAGTGTAGGAGCGGGAGGGCAAGAGACCCAGTACTTC.

The V and J genes are TRBV5-4 and TRBJ2-1, with 7 bases fitting TRBD1. With 6 bases clipped from V and 5 bases from J, the junction kept 2 bases outside the gene matches. From germline, CDR1 is SGHNT and CDR2 YYREEE (reference sequence). The CDR3 runs 12 residues. The CDR3 protein is CASKGADNEQFF. For the CDR3, the DNA is TGTGCCAGCAAGGGGGCTGACAATGAGCAGTTCTTC.

The genes are TRBV29-1 and TRBJ2-6; 8 bases are shared with TRBD1. Germline assignment: CDR1 SQVTM and CDR2 ANQGSEA. This CDR3 has 16 amino acids. V dropped 7 bases and J dropped 3; count of bases not matched to a gene: 11. The DNA of the CDR3 is TGCAGCGCGGCCGGGACAGGTCGACGTGGGGCCAACGTCCTGACTTTC. The encoded protein is CSAAGTGRRGANVLTF.

This clone came up a few times. J is TRBJ2-7 and V is TRBV4-3, with 11 bases aligning to TRBD1. The length of the CDR3 is 15 residues. Germline lookup yields CDR1 LGHNA and CDR2 YSLEER. J gave up 2 bases and V 5 bases, and 5 bases lay outside the gene matches. The CDR3 loop is CASSEGQGGPYEQYF. The CDR3 DNA follows: TGCGCCAGCAGCGAGGGACAGGGGGGTCCCTACGAGCAGTACTTC.

The chain is built from TRBV28 and TRBJ2-1, with 8 bases fitting TRBD2. The length of the CDR3 is 15 residues. Germline V CDR1 and CDR2: MDHEN, SYDVKM. V shed 5 bases and J 7 bases; nucleotides not matched to a gene: 10. In DNA, the CDR3 is TGTGCCAGCAGTGCTCCTCGGGGGGGCCGTAATGAGCAGTTCTTC. It specifies CASSAPRGGRNEQFF. Variable domain in full (rest from reference TRBV28 and TRBJ2-1): DVKVTQSSRYLVKRTGEKVFLECVQDMDHENMFWYRQDPGLGLRLIYFSYDVKMKEKGDIPEGYSVSREKKERFSLILESASTNQTSMYLCASSAPRGGRNEQFFGPGTRLTVL.

This chain links TRBV7-9 with TRBJ2-6; perhaps TRBD2 as D (6 bases). This CDR3 has 16 amino acids. In germline, CDR1 is SEHNR, CDR2 FQNEAQ (reference sequence). V lost 11 bases, J lost 1 base, and 18 bases lay in between. In nucleotides, the CDR3 is TGTGCCGATGGAACGGGGGATCGATCTGGGGCCAACGTCCTGACTTTC. Amino acids: CADGTGDRSGANVLTF.

This sequence joins TRBV10-2 and TRBJ1-2; TRBD1 agrees at 7 bases. Germline trimming cut 10 bases from V and 6 bases from J; bases unmatched to any gene: 8. The CDR3 covers 12 residues. The germline V gene encodes CDR1 WSHSY and CDR2 SAAADI. The CDR3 coding sequence is TGCGCCATATCAACAGGGGAGGATGGCTACACCTTC. Translation: CAISTGEDGYTF.

The J gene is TRBJ2-3, the V gene TRBV5-1; no clear D gene. CDR1 and CDR2 from the germline V gene are SGHRS and YFSETQ. CDR3 length equals 14 residues. Trimming stripped 0 bases from V and 3 bases from J, with 8 bases between. Here the CDR3 reads CASSLVDPTDTQYF. Written as DNA, the CDR3 is TGCGCCAGCAGCTTGGTAGATCCTACAGATACGCAGTATTTT.

The chain is built from TRBV5-6 and TRBJ2-7; 10 bases are shared with TRBD2. The germline V gene encodes CDR1 SGHDT and CDR2 YYEEEE. CDR3 length equals 15 residues. With 4 bases clipped from V and 4 bases from J, the junction kept 8 bases outside the gene matches. CDR3 loop: CASSIVTSGLYEQYF. CDR3 sequence (DNA): TGTGCCAGCAGCATTGTGACTAGCGGGTTATACGAGCAGTACTTC.

The chain carries TRBV5-6 and TRBJ2-7; a weak D match, TRBD1 (5 bases). Germline V gene data show CDR1 as SGHDT and CDR2 as YYEEEE. The CDR3 has 14 residues. Trimming removed 4 bases at V and 5 bases at J, with 16 bases between. The CDR3 loop reads CASSPGAGIHEQYF. The CDR3 coding sequence is TGTGCCAGCAGCCCTGGGGCTGGAATCCACGAGCAGTACTTC.

The rearrangement uses TRBV4-3 and TRBJ2-1; D is unresolved. The CDR3 runs to 16 residues. Germline V CDR1 and CDR2: LGHNA, YSLEER. The ends were cut back, 1 base at V and 2 bases at J, with 12 bases in the middle. The CDR3 spells CASSQASVQPYNEQFF. CDR3 DNA: TGCGCCAGCAGCCAAGCAAGCGTCCAACCCTACAATGAGCAGTTCTTC.

The V and J genes are TRBV6-5 and TRBJ2-7; no reliable D call. V was cut by 6 bases and J by 0 bases, with 9 bases left in between. This CDR3 spans 13 amino acids. Germline CDR1 and CDR2: MNHEY and SVGAGI. The CDR3 nucleotides read TGTGCCAGCAGAGAACTTGGCTCCTACGAGCAGTACTTC. It codes for CASRELGSYEQYF.

This clone was observed a few times. This rearrangement joins TRBV6-1 to TRBJ2-5, with a possible D match to TRBD2 (5 bases). This CDR3 has 14 amino acids. Germline lookup yields CDR1 MNHNS and CDR2 SASEGT. V shed 6 bases and J shed 2 bases, with 13 bases lying between them. The CDR3 DNA reads as TGTGCCAGCAGCTCGGGCCGGGATCAAGAGACCCAGTACTTC. Translating it yields CASSSGRDQETQYF.

The genes are TRBV5-1 and TRBJ1-1; 10 nucleotides agree with TRBD1. V lost 3 bases to trimming and J lost 4 bases; unmatched junction nucleotides: 12. Germline V gene sequence: CDR1 SGHRS, CDR2 YFSETQ. There are 17 residues in the CDR3. The chain's CDR3 is CASSSAPVDRGPTEAFF. DNA of the CDR3: TGCGCCAGCAGCTCCGCCCCCGTCGACAGGGGGCCCACTGAAGCTTTCTTT.

The chain carries TRBV5-6 and TRBJ2-7; D is undetermined. Germline CDR1 and CDR2: SGHDT and YYEEEE. Trimming shortened V by 4 bases and J by 2 bases, and 10 bases separated the two germline ends. CDR3 size: 13 residues. The CDR3 sequence: CASSLNFPYEQYF. CDR3 bases: TGTGCCAGCAGCCTAAACTTCCCCTACGAGCAGTACTTC. Together with reference TRBV5-6 and TRBJ2-7, the CDR3 gives the full variable domain: DAGVTQSPTHLIKTRGQQVTLRCSPKSGHDTVSWYQQALGQGPQFIFQYYEEEERQRGNFPDRFSGHQFPNYSSELNVNALLLGDSALYLCASSLNFPYEQYFGPGTRLTVT.